These T cell receptor beta chains were read from a single sample in a study of tumor-infiltrating lymphocytes in localized non-small cell lung cancer. TCRdb's copy holds only in-frame clones and misses some; the assay was immunoSEQ multiplex PCR. Of around 15,000 clones in the sample, 69% were seen once. Sequencing was done on a sample of lung tumor tissue. These receptors originate from a human donor with non-small cell lung cancer. Each CDR3 is given with its conserved first and last residue. Fields, in order: clone size, J gene, D gene, CDR3 length, V gene, CDR3 protein, CDR3 DNA. D genes are given only for firm matches. Some rows have no size entry. The others give once, few or many, or a class for an expanded clone.

>once|TRBJ2-1|TRBD2|16|TRBV7-2
CASSLGPGLEADEQFF
TGTGCCAGCAGCTTAGGCCCGGGACTAGAGGCCGATGAGCAGTTCTTC
>NA|TRBJ2-5|NA|13|TRBV11-3
CASSEQPQETQYF
TGTGCCAGCAGCGAGCAGCCTCAAGAGACCCAGTACTTC
>few|TRBJ2-4|NA|15|TRBV9
CASSVGPPGENIQYF
TGTGCCAGCAGCGTAGGTCCCCCTGGGGAAAACATTCAGTACTTC
>NA|TRBJ2-7|NA|12|TRBV30
CAWSGGVHEQYF
TGTGCCTGGAGTGGGGGGGTCCACGAGCAGTACTTC
>NA|TRBJ2-2|NA|14|TRBV6-5
CASSRRGLGGELFF
TGTGCCAGCAGTCGCAGGGGCTTGGGCGGGGAGCTGTTTTTT
>NA|TRBJ2-7|NA|15|TRBV4-1
CASSTESLQGYEQYF
TGCGCCAGCAGCACCGAGTCTTTACAGGGCTACGAGCAGTACTTC
>NA|TRBJ1-1|NA|13|TRBV5-1
CASSSQGNTEAFF
TGCGCCAGCAGCTCACAGGGGAACACTGAAGCTTTCTTT
>few|TRBJ2-5|NA|15|TRBV6-5
CASSYFTGAEETQYF
TGTGCCAGCAGTTACTTCACGGGGGCTGAAGAGACCCAGTACTTC
>NA|TRBJ2-1|NA|16|TRBV19
CASSIDRSGSYNEQFF
TGTGCCAGTAGTATAGATCGGAGCGGCTCCTACAATGAGCAGTTCTTC
>NA|TRBJ1-2|TRBD1|14|TRBV14
CASSQDRGQPQGTF
TGTGCCAGCAGCCAAGACAGGGGGCAACCGCAGGGCACCTTC
>NA|TRBJ2-7|NA|15|TRBV4-3
CASSQDRGYTYEQYF
TGCGCCAGCAGCCAAGACAGGGGTTACACCTACGAGCAGTACTTC
>NA|TRBJ1-1|NA|13|TRBV13
CASTAPQGTEAFF
TGTGCCAGCACCGCTCCACAGGGTACTGAAGCTTTCTTT
>NA|TRBJ1-2|NA|12|TRBV30
CAWSVGGGGYTF
TGTGCCTGGAGTGTAGGGGGGGGCGGCTACACCTTC
>NA|TRBJ2-1|NA|15|TRBV7-2
CASKGGGGSYNEQFF
TGTGCCAGCAAGGGGGGCGGGGGCTCCTACAATGAGCAGTTCTTC
>NA|TRBJ2-5|NA|14|TRBV5-1
CASSLEGRQETQYF
TGCGCCAGCAGCTTGGAGGGCCGGCAGGAGACCCAGTACTTC
>NA|TRBJ1-2|NA|11|TRBV9
CASSTQYGYTF
TGTGCCAGCTCCACCCAATATGGCTACACCTTC
>NA|TRBJ2-7|TRBD1|16|TRBV4-3
CASSQDFPGQIYEQYF
TGCGCCAGCAGCCAAGATTTTCCGGGACAGATCTACGAGCAGTACTTC
>NA|TRBJ1-2|TRBD1|14|TRBV14
CASSGTGNSYGYTF
TGTGCCAGTTCCGGGACAGGGAACAGCTATGGCTACACCTTC
>once|TRBJ2-5|NA|18|TRBV7-2
CASSLRGRQGLYQETQYF
TGTGCCAGCAGCTTAAGGGGCCGACAGGGACTGTACCAAGAGACCCAGTACTTC
>NA|TRBJ2-5|NA|12|TRBV5-4
CASSGLGETQYF
TGCGCCAGCTCGGGGCTCGGAGAGACCCAGTACTTC
>NA|TRBJ2-5|NA|14|TRBV2
CASSEIRVQETQYF
TGTGCCAGCAGCGAAATCAGAGTACAAGAGACCCAGTACTTC
>few|TRBJ2-5|TRBD2|14|TRBV7-9
CASSSLREGETQYF
TGTGCCAGCAGCTCACTCCGGGAGGGAGAGACCCAGTACTTC
>few|TRBJ2-5|NA|14|TRBV30
CAWSVQGYQETQYF
TGTGCCTGGAGTGTACAAGGGTACCAAGAGACCCAGTACTTC
>once|TRBJ2-1|NA|15|TRBV2
CASSVLGISYNEQFF
TGTGCCAGCAGTGTGCTTGGGATTTCCTACAATGAGCAGTTCTTC
>once|TRBJ1-1|NA|12|TRBV5-4
CASSFENTEAFF
TGTGCCAGCAGCTTTGAGAACACTGAAGCTTTCTTT
>NA|TRBJ1-2|NA|13|TRBV4-3
CASSRDMVSGYTF
TGCGCCAGCAGCCGTGACATGGTGAGCGGCTACACCTTC
>NA|TRBJ1-1|NA|13|TRBV7-2
CASSPAWNTEAFF
TGTGCCAGCAGCCCCGCTTGGAACACTGAAGCTTTCTTT
>NA|TRBJ2-7|NA|13|TRBV7-2
CASSLRGDYEQYF
TGTGCCAGCAGCTTGAGAGGGGACTACGAGCAGTACTTC
>NA|TRBJ1-1|NA|13|TRBV7-3
CASSSQGNTEAFF
TGTGCCAGCTCCTCCCAGGGGAACACTGAAGCTTTCTTT
>NA|TRBJ1-5|NA|14|TRBV30
CAWGPGGGNQPQHF
TGTGCCTGGGGCCCAGGAGGGGGCAATCAGCCCCAGCATTTT
>NA|TRBJ2-1|TRBD1|14|TRBV6-5
CASRRDRTWNEQFF
TGTGCCAGCAGACGGGACAGAACCTGGAATGAGCAGTTCTTC
>few|TRBJ1-1|NA|12|TRBV28
CASSVDTPEAFF
TGTGCCAGCAGTGTGGACACTCCTGAAGCTTTCTTT
>NA|TRBJ2-3|TRBD2|15|TRBV11-2
CASSLSLAGGDTQYF
TGTGCCAGCAGCTTAAGTCTAGCGGGAGGCGATACGCAGTATTTT
>NA|TRBJ2-1|NA|12|TRBV28
CASSRNYNEQFF
TGTGCCAGCAGCCGCAACTACAATGAGCAGTTCTTC
>NA|TRBJ1-2|NA|14|TRBV6-5
CASSTFQGEDGYTF
TGTGCCAGCAGTACCTTTCAAGGGGAGGATGGCTACACCTTC
>NA|TRBJ1-3|TRBD1|15|TRBV6-6
CASTAQGETGNTIYF
TGTGCCAGCACCGCACAGGGGGAAACTGGAAACACCATATATTTT
>once|TRBJ1-1|TRBD1|14|TRBV4-1
CASSKLTGDTEAFF
TGCGCCAGCTCCAAATTAACAGGGGACACTGAAGCTTTCTTT
>NA|TRBJ1-5|NA|11|TRBV6-6
CASSSEQPQHF
TGTGCCAGCAGTTCCGAACAGCCCCAGCATTTT
>NA|TRBJ2-7|TRBD2|13|TRBV6-1
CASNREVSDEQYF
TGTGCCAGCAATCGGGAGGTGAGTGACGAGCAGTACTTC
>NA|TRBJ2-2|NA|14|TRBV6-5
CAISRQGEAGELFF
TGTGCCATCAGTCGTCAGGGTGAGGCCGGGGAGCTGTTTTTT
>NA|TRBJ2-1|TRBD2|18|TRBV5-1
CASSFHSGGNPFNNEQFF
TGCGCCAGCAGCTTCCATAGCGGGGGGAACCCCTTTAACAATGAGCAGTTCTTC
>NA|TRBJ2-7|NA|10|TRBV20-1
CSASRNEQYF
TGCAGTGCTAGCCGTAACGAGCAGTACTTC
>NA|TRBJ1-2|TRBD1|16|TRBV27
CASCFQGAYGSYGYTF
TGTGCCAGTTGCTTCCAGGGGGCCTACGGGTCCTATGGCTACACCTTC
>NA|TRBJ1-2|NA|14|TRBV5-1
CASSSWASNYGYTF
TGCGCCAGCAGCTCCTGGGCCAGTAACTATGGCTACACCTTC
>NA|TRBJ1-1|TRBD1|15|TRBV10-3
CASRGVGQPNTEAFF
TGTGCCAGCAGGGGGGTCGGCCAGCCGAACACTGAAGCTTTCTTT